These T cell receptor beta chains were read from a single sample in a study of cytomegalovirus exposure and HLA in healthy donors. TCRdb keeps only in-frame clones here, not all; method: immunoSEQ multiplex PCR. The sample yields 60,000 to 75,000 clones, 72% seen once. Sequencing input: PBMCs. The receptors stem from a woman aged 40 to 50 in good health and CMV-seropositive. The CDR3 runs from the conserved cysteine through the conserved F or W. A D gene is named only where the DNA matches it firmly. Clone size is given for some rows only: seen once, a few or many times, or a class if the clone is expanded.

V gene: TRBV5-1
clone size: few
J gene: TRBJ1-6
D gene: .
CDR3 protein: CASSLAGGYSPLHF
CDR3 DNA: TGCGCCAGCAGTTTGGCCGGGGGTTATTCACCCCTCCACTTT

V gene: TRBV19
clone size: .
J gene: TRBJ2-1
D gene: .
CDR3 protein: CASRGDFSYNEQFF
CDR3 DNA: TGTGCCAGTAGGGGGGACTTTTCCTACAATGAGCAGTTCTTC

V gene: TRBV6-5
clone size: .
J gene: TRBJ2-7
D gene: TRBD1
CDR3 protein: CASRKTGGWEQYF
CDR3 DNA: TGTGCCAGCAGAAAAACAGGGGGCTGGGAGCAGTACTTC

V gene: TRBV9
clone size: .
J gene: TRBJ1-1
D gene: TRBD1
CDR3 protein: CASSVAGTEEAFF
CDR3 DNA: TGTGCCAGCAGCGTAGCGGGGACAGAAGAAGCTTTCTTT

V gene: TRBV18
clone size: .
J gene: TRBJ1-1
D gene: TRBD1
CDR3 protein: CASSPQTGLTEAFF
CDR3 DNA: TGTGCCAGCTCACCACAGACAGGGCTGACTGAAGCTTTCTTT

V gene: TRBV2
clone size: few
J gene: TRBJ1-6
D gene: .
CDR3 protein: CASSESRSYNSPLHF
CDR3 DNA: TGTGCCAGCAGTGAGTCGAGATCTTATAATTCACCCCTCCACTTT

V gene: TRBV6-6
clone size: .
J gene: TRBJ1-2
D gene: .
CDR3 protein: CASTPGDGYTF
CDR3 DNA: TGTGCCAGCACCCCGGGGGACGGCTACACCTTC

V gene: TRBV7-9
clone size: .
J gene: TRBJ1-2
D gene: .
CDR3 protein: CASSLDSGRGGDGYTF
CDR3 DNA: TGTGCCAGCAGCTTAGATTCAGGCAGGGGAGGGGATGGCTACACCTTC

V gene: TRBV5-6
clone size: .
J gene: TRBJ2-3
D gene: .
CDR3 protein: CASSSTMYSTPIDTQYF
CDR3 DNA: TGTGCCAGCAGCTCGACTATGTATAGCACCCCCATAGATACGCAGTATTTT

V gene: TRBV7-3
clone size: few
J gene: TRBJ2-2
D gene: .
CDR3 protein: CASRLLGGGHTGELFF
CDR3 DNA: TGTGCCAGCAGATTACTAGGGGGGGGCCACACCGGGGAGCTGTTTTTT

V gene: TRBV5-1
clone size: .
J gene: TRBJ2-2
D gene: TRBD1
CDR3 protein: CASSFGVVTGSTGELFF
CDR3 DNA: TGCGCCAGCAGCTTTGGGGTGGTGACAGGGAGCACCGGGGAGCTGTTTTTT

V gene: TRBV2
clone size: once
J gene: TRBJ1-1
D gene: .
CDR3 protein: CASSAQGNTEAFF
CDR3 DNA: TGTGCCAGCAGCGCACAGGGGAACACTGAAGCTTTCTTT

V gene: TRBV18
clone size: .
J gene: TRBJ2-5
D gene: TRBD1
CDR3 protein: CASSPRGTGARETQYF
CDR3 DNA: TGTGCCAGCTCACCACGCGGGACAGGGGCTAGAGAGACCCAGTACTTC

V gene: TRBV20-1
clone size: once
J gene: TRBJ1-2
D gene: .
CDR3 protein: CSARDRGYTF
CDR3 DNA: TGCAGTGCTAGAGATCGGGGCTACACCTTC

V gene: TRBV19
clone size: .
J gene: TRBJ2-7
D gene: TRBD2
CDR3 protein: CASSAWGGQPYEQYF
CDR3 DNA: TGTGCCAGTAGTGCGTGGGGGGGTCAACCCTACGAGCAGTACTTC

V gene: TRBV5-8
clone size: .
J gene: TRBJ2-7
D gene: .
CDR3 protein: CASSRLRVGEQYF
CDR3 DNA: TGTGCCAGCAGCCGCCTCAGGGTTGGGGAGCAGTACTTC

V gene: TRBV10-2
clone size: few
J gene: TRBJ1-2
D gene: .
CDR3 protein: CASSDPGDRGYTF
CDR3 DNA: TGCGCCAGCAGTGATCCAGGGGATCGAGGCTACACCTTC

V gene: TRBV11-2
clone size: .
J gene: TRBJ2-1
D gene: .
CDR3 protein: CASSLVFRVGEQFF
CDR3 DNA: TGTGCCAGCAGCTTAGTTTTCCGGGTGGGTGAGCAGTTCTTC

V gene: TRBV6-4
clone size: .
J gene: TRBJ2-7
D gene: TRBD1
CDR3 protein: CASSGPFDRGHEQYF
CDR3 DNA: TGTGCCAGCAGCGGGCCTTTTGACAGGGGCCACGAGCAGTACTTC

V gene: TRBV7-9
clone size: once
J gene: TRBJ1-5
D gene: .
CDR3 protein: CSSSLNNQPQHF
CDR3 DNA: TGTTCCAGCAGCCTTAACAATCAGCCCCAGCATTTT

V gene: TRBV6-5
clone size: .
J gene: TRBJ1-1
D gene: .
CDR3 protein: CASSYTGESLIPAFF
CDR3 DNA: TGTGCCAGCAGTTACACCGGTGAGTCTTTGATTCCGGCTTTCTTT

V gene: TRBV2
clone size: .
J gene: TRBJ1-5
D gene: .
CDR3 protein: CASSERGYSNQPQHF
CDR3 DNA: TGTGCCAGCAGTGAGCGGGGCTATAGCAATCAGCCCCAGCATTTT

V gene: TRBV11-3
clone size: .
J gene: TRBJ2-7
D gene: TRBD1
CDR3 protein: CASSPGTGGPYEQYF
CDR3 DNA: TGTGCCAGCAGCCCGGGGACAGGGGGACCCTACGAGCAGTACTTC